The sequence of this T cell receptor beta chain was determined in a study of T cell changes during pregnancy in multiple sclerosis. Sequencing used immunoSEQ multiplex PCR; TCRdb keeps in-frame clones, though not all of them. The table lists around 62,000 clones, 93% of them singletons. The V and J ends lost 8 bases and 4 bases, in that order; junction bases with no gene match: 15. The germline V gene has CDR1 MNHEY and CDR2 SMNVEV (reference sequence). The CDR3 runs 17 residues. The clonotype was recovered from a female donor with multiple sclerosis, enrolled in a pregnancy study. The sequencing used CD8+ T cells from peripheral blood mononuclear cells, collected in the second trimester of pregnancy. The chain employs TRBV27 and TRBJ2-2; 8 bases match TRBD2. This CDR3 is CASVKVGGLAPTGELFF. In nucleotides, the CDR3 is TGTGCCAGCGTTAAAGTAGGCGGACTAGCTCCCACCGGGGAGCTGTTTTTT.